This TCR beta chain was captured in a study of beta chain features in type 1 diabetes. This CDR3 region has 12 residues. Trimming took off 4 bases at V and 3 bases at J, with 7 bases between the two ends. Germline CDR1 and CDR2: MDHEN and SYDVKM. The sequenced template was cDNA made from the entire isolated RNA. Profiled with immunoSEQ multiplex PCR; TCRdb holds only in-frame clones, not every one. Of hundreds of thousands of clones in the sample, about a sixth were seen once. The sample comprised naive CD4+ T cells from blood. The clonotype was recovered from a woman in her late teens or twenties in good health. This chain links TRBV28 with TRBJ2-7; tentative D call: TRBD1 (6 bases). This chain's CDR3 is CASSSGVYEQYF. CDR3 nucleotide sequence: TGTGCCAGCAGTTCAGGGGTCTACGAGCAGTACTTC.